The 6 T cell receptor beta chains below come from one sample, sequenced in a study of CXCR3-negative and CXCR3-positive naive CD8 T cells. Carrying UMI labels, the TRB cDNA libraries were prepared through 5' RACE. Reanalyzing the 5' RACE reads, TCRdb keeps one entry per CDR3 protein, without DNA. The table lists about 58,000 distinct CDR3 sequences, with approximately 0.45% in the top ten. Sequencing was done on a sample of naive CXCR3- CD8+ T cells from blood. Subset defined: CD45RO-CCR7+CD27+CD95- naive CD8+ T cells lacking CXCR3 (TNR3-). Receptors originate from a human donor in good health. Some clones in this sample may be carry-over from other donors' samples.

V usage is TRBV3-1 and J usage is TRBJ2-6. The length of the CDR3 is 16 residues. The germline V gene has CDR1 LGHDT and CDR2 YNNKEL (reference sequence). This CDR3 reads CASSQDFGSGANVLTF.

The gene calls are TRBV7-9 and TRBJ2-5; the D gene TCRdb calls, TRBD1, cannot be checked with no DNA. This CDR3 contains 15 residues. Germline assignment: CDR1 SEHNR and CDR2 FQNEAQ (reference sequence). The CDR3 here is CASSHHGGQEETQYF.

The J gene is TRBJ2-1, the V gene TRBV12-3 or TRBV12-4; TCRdb indicates TRBD1, and absent DNA this call remains unverified. The length of the CDR3 is 15 residues. The CDR3 region is CASSFPGRGNNEQFF.

This chain links TRBV5-5 with TRBJ1-5. Germline loops: CDR1 SGHKS, CDR2 YYEKEE (reference sequence). The CDR3 is 14 amino acids. The chain's CDR3 is CASSLGPDNQPQHF.

The chain has TRBV27 and TRBJ2-3. Germline V gene data show CDR1 as MNHEY and CDR2 as SMNVEV (reference sequence). This CDR3 is 17 amino acids long. The CDR3 loop is CASSLTDLVFGTDTQYF.

The J gene is TRBJ2-4, the V gene TRBV7-9; TCRdb calls TRBD1, which cannot be checked without DNA. From germline, CDR1 is SEHNR and CDR2 FQNEAQ (reference sequence). The CDR3 totals 14 residues. CDR3 in amino acids: CASSPPGAKNIQYF. Filled out from reference TRBV7-9 and TRBJ2-4, the complete variable domain reads DTGVSQNPRHKITKRGQNVTFRCDPISEHNRLYWYRQTLGQGPEFLTYFQNEAQLEKSRLLSDRFSAERPKGSFSTLEIQRTEQGDSAMYLCASSPPGAKNIQYFGAGTRLSVL.